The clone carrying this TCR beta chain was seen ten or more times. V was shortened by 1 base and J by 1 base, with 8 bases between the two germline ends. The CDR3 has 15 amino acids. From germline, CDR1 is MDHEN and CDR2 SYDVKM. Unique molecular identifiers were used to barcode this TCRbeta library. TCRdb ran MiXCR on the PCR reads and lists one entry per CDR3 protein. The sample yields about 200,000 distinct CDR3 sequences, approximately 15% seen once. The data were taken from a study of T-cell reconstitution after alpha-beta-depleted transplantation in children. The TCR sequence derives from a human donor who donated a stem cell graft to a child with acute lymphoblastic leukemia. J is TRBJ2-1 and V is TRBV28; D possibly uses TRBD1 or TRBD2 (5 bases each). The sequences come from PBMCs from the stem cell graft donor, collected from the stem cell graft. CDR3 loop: CASSLSRESYNEQFF. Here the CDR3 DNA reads TGTGCCAGCAGTTTATCCAGGGAGTCCTACAATGAGCAGTTCTTC.